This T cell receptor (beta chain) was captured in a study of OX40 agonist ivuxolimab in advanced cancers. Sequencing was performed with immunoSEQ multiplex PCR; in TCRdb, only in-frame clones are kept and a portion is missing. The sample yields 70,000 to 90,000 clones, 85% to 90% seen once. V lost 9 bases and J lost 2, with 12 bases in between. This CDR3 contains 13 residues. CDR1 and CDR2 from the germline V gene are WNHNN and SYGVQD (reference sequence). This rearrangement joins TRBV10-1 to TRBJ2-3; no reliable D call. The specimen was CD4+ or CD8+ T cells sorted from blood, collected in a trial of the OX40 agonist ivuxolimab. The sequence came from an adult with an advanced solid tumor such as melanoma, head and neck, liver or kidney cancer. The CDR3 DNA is TGCGCCAGGACCACGTTAAACACAGATACGCAGTATTTT. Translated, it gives CARTTLNTDTQYF.